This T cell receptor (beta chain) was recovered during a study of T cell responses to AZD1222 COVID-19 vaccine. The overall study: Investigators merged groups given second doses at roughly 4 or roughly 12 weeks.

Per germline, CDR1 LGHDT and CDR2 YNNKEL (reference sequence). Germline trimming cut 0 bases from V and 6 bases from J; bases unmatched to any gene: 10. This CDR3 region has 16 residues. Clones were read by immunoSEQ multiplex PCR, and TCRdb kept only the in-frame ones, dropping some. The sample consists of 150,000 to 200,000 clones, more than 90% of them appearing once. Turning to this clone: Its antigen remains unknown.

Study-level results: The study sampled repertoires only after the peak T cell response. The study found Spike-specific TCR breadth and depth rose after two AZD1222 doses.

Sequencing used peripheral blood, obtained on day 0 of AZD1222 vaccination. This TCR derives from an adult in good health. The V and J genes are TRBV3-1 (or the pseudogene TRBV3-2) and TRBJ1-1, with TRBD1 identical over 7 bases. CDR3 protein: CASSQEERGPYAEAFF. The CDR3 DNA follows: TGTGCCAGCAGCCAAGAAGAAAGGGGGCCTTACGCTGAAGCTTTCTTT.